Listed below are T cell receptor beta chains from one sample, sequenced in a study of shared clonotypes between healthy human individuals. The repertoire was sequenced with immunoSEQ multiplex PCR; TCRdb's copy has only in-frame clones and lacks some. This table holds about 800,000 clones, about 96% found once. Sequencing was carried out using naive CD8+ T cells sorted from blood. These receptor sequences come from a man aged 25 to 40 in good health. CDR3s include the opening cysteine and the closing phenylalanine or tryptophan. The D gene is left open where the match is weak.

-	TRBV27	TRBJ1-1	CASSSQGTEAFF	TGTGCCAGCAGTTCCCAGGGGACTGAAGCTTTCTTT
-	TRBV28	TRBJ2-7	CASSFRVGYEQYF	TGTGCCAGCAGTTTCCGGGTGGGGTACGAGCAGTACTTC
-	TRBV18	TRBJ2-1	CASSRTPYNEQFF	TGTGCCAGCTCACGAACACCGTACAATGAGCAGTTCTTC
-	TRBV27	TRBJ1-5	CASSSGGSNQPQHF	TGTGCCAGCAGTTCTGGGGGAAGCAATCAGCCCCAGCATTTT
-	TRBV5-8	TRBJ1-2	CARGRGLFYGYTF	TGTGCCAGGGGCAGGGGACTTTTCTATGGCTACACCTTC
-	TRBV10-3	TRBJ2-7	CAISESSGRLNEQYF	TGTGCCATCAGTGAGTCTTCAGGCCGGCTTAACGAGCAGTACTTC
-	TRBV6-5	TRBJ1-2	CASSPDGVYGYTF	TGTGCCAGCAGTCCGGACGGAGTCTATGGCTACACCTTC
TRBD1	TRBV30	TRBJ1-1	CAWNLGQGATSMNTEAFF	TGTGCCTGGAATCTAGGACAGGGGGCCACCTCAATGAACACTGAAGCTTTCTTT
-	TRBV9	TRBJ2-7	CASSVASGNYEQYF	TGTGCCAGCAGCGTAGCATCGGGGAACTACGAGCAGTACTTC
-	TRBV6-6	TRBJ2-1	CASSYSSVREQFF	TGTGCCAGCAGTTACTCGAGCGTAAGGGAGCAGTTCTTC
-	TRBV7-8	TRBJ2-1	CASRPSLEGRTLLIYNEQFF	TGTGCCAGCAGACCTAGTTTGGAGGGGAGGACTCTACTTATCTACAATGAGCAGTTCTTC
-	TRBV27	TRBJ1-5	CARRGPDPSNQPQHF	TGTGCCCGGCGTGGGCCGGACCCCAGCAATCAGCCCCAGCATTTT
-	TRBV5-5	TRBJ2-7	CASSLAERGEQYF	TGTGCCAGCAGCTTGGCGGAGCGAGGCGAGCAGTACTTC
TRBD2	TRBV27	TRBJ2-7	CASSFLVGVAGSYEQYF	TGTGCCAGCAGCTTTCTCGTCGGGGTAGCGGGCTCCTACGAGCAGTACTTC
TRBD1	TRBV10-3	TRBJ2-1	CAISEGRTGGELSSYNEQFF	TGTGCCATCAGTGAGGGGAGGACAGGGGGAGAGTTGAGCTCCTACAATGAGCAGTTCTTC
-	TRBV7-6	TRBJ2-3	CASSSRETDTQYF	TGTGCCAGCAGCTCCCGGGAGACCGATACGCAGTATTTT
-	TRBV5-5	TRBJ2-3	CASSLASDTQYF	TGTGCCAGCAGCTTGGCCTCAGATACGCAGTATTTT